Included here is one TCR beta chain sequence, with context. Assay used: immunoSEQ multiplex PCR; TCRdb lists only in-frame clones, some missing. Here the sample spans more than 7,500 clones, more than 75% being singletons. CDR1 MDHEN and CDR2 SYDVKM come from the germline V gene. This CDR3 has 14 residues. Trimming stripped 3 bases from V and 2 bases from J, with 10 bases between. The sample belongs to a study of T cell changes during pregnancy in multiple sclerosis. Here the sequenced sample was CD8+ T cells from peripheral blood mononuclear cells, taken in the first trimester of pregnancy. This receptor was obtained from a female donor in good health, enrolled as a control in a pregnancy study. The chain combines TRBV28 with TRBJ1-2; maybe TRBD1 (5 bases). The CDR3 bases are TGTGCCAGCAGTTTTTTCAGGGCGAACTATGGCTACACCTTC. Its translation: CASSFFRANYGYTF.